This T cell receptor (beta chain) comes out of a study of CD8 T cells in Susac syndrome. After extraction with the RNeasy kit, 0.5 to 1 ug of the RNA was reverse transcribed using random hexamers. Each CDR3 protein gets one entry after TCRdb re-called the immunoSEQ multiplex PCR reads with MiXCR. The profile shows about 140,000 distinct CDR3 sequences, roughly 95% of them singletons. The CDR3 covers 16 residues. Germline V lookup: CDR1 KGHSH, CDR2 LQKENI. The V and J ends lost 6 bases and 4 bases respectively, with 22 bases between them. This receptor was identified in a human donor with multiple sclerosis. The sample was CD4+ T cells from PBMCs. The rearrangement joins TRBV18 to TRBJ2-7, with D perhaps matching TRBD1 (9 bases). CDR3 protein: CASSTMRGDRAYEQYF. In DNA form, the CDR3 reads TGTGCCAGCTCGACCATGCGGGGGGACAGGGCTTACGAGCAGTACTTC.